The subject of this entry is one T cell receptor beta chain. Antigen unknown. The sample belongs to a study of T cell responses to AZD1222 COVID-19 vaccine. General study findings and limits: AZD1222 recipients seropositive at baseline numbered only six or seven. Unmutated regions of variants are reportedly targeted by nearly half of spike-specific TCRs. Only after the peak T cell response were repertoires sampled.

Only in-frame clones appear in the TCRdb table, and some are missing; sequencing was by immunoSEQ multiplex PCR. This repertoire shows 130,000 to 150,000 clones, over 80% found once; its top ten account for approximately 3.6%. The CDR3 has 16 amino acids. The germline V gene has CDR1 SEHNR and CDR2 FQNEAQ (reference sequence). V trimming: 5 bases; J trimming: 0 bases; junction bases outside the gene matches: 7. This TCR was sampled from an adult who received the AZD1222 COVID-19 vaccine. V is TRBV7-9 and J is TRBJ1-5; 7 bases align to TRBD1. The material sequenced was peripheral blood, taken 28 days after the second AZD1222 dose. The DNA for the CDR3 is TGTGCCAGCAGCCCCGGGACAGCAAATAGCAATCAGCCCCAGCATTTT. This sequence encodes CASSPGTANSNQPQHF.